This T cell receptor (beta chain) came from a study of shared clonotypes between healthy human individuals. The CDR3 totals 15 residues. J gave up 5 bases and V 2 bases, and 8 bases lay outside the gene matches. Germline CDR1 reads MNHEY; CDR2 reads SMNVEV (reference sequence). Using immunoSEQ multiplex PCR, the repertoire was profiled, and TCRdb retains in-frame clones only, with some absent. The table lists 950,000 to 1,100,000 clones, around 78% of them singletons. The origin of this receptor is a man aged 18 to 30 in good health. Some clones in this sample may be carry-over from other donors' samples. The sample was memory CD4+ T cells from PBMCs. The subset was: CD45RA-negative fraction. The genes are TRBV27 and TRBJ2-5, with TRBD2 matching 7 bases. CDR3 amino acids: CASSLTWGGGETQYF. CDR3 coding DNA: TGTGCCAGCAGTTTAACGTGGGGCGGGGGTGAGACCCAGTACTTC.